This T cell receptor beta chain derives from a study of T cells in Graves' hyperthyroidism and ophthalmopathy. The study enrolled patients aged 18 to 65 with newly diagnosed hyperthyroidism of under 2 months' duration. Over 9 ml of fresh peripheral blood supplied the PBMCs. CDR3 length: 14 amino acids. V dropped 5 bases and J dropped 5 bases, with 12 bases sitting between them. The V gene's germline CDR1 is MRHNA and CDR2 SNTAGT. Using RNA transcripts as the source, TCR beta CDR3 regions were amplified. The HTBI primer set drove a first-round RT-PCR of the TCR CDR3. In TCRdb, the multiplex PCR reads were re-called with MiXCR into one record per CDR3 protein. The table lists 690,000 or so distinct CDR3 sequences, about 17% of them singletons.

Sequenced: blood. The receptor was derived from a woman aged 50 to 60 with Graves' hyperthyroidism that later progressed to Graves' ophthalmopathy. J is TRBJ1-4 and V is TRBV6-4; D call uncertain. The CDR3 sequence: CASSYMNGNEKLFF. The CDR3 DNA reads TGTGCCAGCAGTTACATGAATGGGAATGAAAAACTGTTTTTT.